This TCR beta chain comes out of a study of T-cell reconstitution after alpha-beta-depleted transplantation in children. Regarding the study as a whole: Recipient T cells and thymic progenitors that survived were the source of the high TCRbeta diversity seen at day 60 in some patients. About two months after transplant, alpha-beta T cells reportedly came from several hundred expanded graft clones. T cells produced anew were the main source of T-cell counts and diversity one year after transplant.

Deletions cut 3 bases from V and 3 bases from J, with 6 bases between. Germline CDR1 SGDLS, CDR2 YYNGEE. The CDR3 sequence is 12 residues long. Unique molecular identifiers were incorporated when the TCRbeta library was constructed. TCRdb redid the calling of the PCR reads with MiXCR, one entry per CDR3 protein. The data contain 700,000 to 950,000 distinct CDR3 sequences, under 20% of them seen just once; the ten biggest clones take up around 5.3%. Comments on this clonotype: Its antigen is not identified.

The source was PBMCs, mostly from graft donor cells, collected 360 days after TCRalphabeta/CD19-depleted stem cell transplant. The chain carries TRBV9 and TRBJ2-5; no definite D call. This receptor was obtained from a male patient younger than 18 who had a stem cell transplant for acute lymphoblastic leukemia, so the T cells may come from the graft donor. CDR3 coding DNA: TGTGCCAGCAGCGCCCAGGAAGAGACCCAGTACTTC. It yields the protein CASSAQEETQYF.